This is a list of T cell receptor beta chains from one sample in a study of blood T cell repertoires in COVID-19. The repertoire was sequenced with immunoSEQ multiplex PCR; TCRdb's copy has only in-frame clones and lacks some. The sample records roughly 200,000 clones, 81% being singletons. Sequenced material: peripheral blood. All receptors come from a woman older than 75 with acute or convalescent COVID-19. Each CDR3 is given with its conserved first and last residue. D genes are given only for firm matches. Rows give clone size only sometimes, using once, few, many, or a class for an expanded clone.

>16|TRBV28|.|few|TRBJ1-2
TGTGCCAGCAAGATGGAGCGGACAGCGGGGTCTTATGGCTACACCTTC
CASKMERTAGSYGYTF
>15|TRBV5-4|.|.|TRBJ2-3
TGTGCCAGCAGCTTGAGCCAGGGCAGTCCAGATACGCAGTATTTT
CASSLSQGSPDTQYF
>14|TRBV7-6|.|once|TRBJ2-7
TGTGCCAGCAGCTTAGCTAGCGGTCCCTACGAGCAGTACTTC
CASSLASGPYEQYF
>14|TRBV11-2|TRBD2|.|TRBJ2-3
TGTGCCAGCAGCTTAGATCCTAGCGGGGCTACGCAGTATTTT
CASSLDPSGATQYF
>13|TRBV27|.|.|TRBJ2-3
TGTGCCAGCACCCCCTTAGGGGCAGATACGCAGTATTTT
CASTPLGADTQYF
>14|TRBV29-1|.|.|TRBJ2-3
TGCAGCTCAAAGAGGGCGGGGAGCACAGATACGCAGTATTTT
CSSKRAGSTDTQYF
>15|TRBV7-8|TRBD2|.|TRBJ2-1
TGTGCCAGCAGCTTATTTAGTAGCGGGAGCAATGAGCAGTTCTTC
CASSLFSSGSNEQFF
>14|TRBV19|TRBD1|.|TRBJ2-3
TGTGCCAGTAGTAAGACAGGGAGCACAGATACGCAGTATTTT
CASSKTGSTDTQYF
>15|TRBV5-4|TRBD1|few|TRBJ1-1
TGTGCCAGCAGCCTCGCAGGGGGTGTTTACACTGAAGCTTTCTTT
CASSLAGGVYTEAFF
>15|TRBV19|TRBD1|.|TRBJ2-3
TGTGCCAGTACCCTGGCCGAGGACAGGGGAGGTACGCAGTATTTT
CASTLAEDRGGTQYF
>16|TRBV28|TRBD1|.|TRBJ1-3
TGTGCCAGCAGTCCACATTCCGGGACAGGGATGGACACCATATATTTT
CASSPHSGTGMDTIYF
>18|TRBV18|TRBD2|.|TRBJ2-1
TGTGCCAGCTCACCCCCGGCTAGCGGGGGGGCCTGGGGCAATGAGCAGTTCTTC
CASSPPASGGAWGNEQFF
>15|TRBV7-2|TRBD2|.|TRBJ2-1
TGTGCCAGCAGCTTAGGTATGGGACTAAACAATGAGCAGTTCTTC
CASSLGMGLNNEQFF
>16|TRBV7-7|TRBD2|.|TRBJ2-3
TGTGCCAGCAGCTCCGGACTAGCGGGAGAAACAGATACGCAGTATTTT
CASSSGLAGETDTQYF
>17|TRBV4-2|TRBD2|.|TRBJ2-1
TGTGCCAGCAGCCAAGGGGTAGCGGGGGGGAAGGAGAATGAGCAGTTCTTC
CASSQGVAGGKENEQFF
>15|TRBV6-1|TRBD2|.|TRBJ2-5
TGTGCCAGCAGTGAAGGGACTAGCGGGAAGGAGACCCAGTACTTC
CASSEGTSGKETQYF
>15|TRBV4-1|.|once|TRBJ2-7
TGCGCCAGCAGCCAAGATTTTTATACAGCCTACGAGCAGTACTTC
CASSQDFYTAYEQYF
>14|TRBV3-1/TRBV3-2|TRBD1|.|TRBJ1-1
TGTGCCAGCAGCCAAGCGGACAGGGGAACTGAAGCTTTCTTT
CASSQADRGTEAFF
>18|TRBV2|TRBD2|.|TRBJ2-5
TGTGCCAGCAGCAACGGGCTAGCGGGGGGGCATTTTACAGAGACCCAGTACTTC
CASSNGLAGGHFTETQYF
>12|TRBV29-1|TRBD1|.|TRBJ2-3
TGCAGCGTCTTCAGGGGGCAAGATACGCAGTATTTT
CSVFRGQDTQYF
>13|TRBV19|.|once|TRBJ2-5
TGTGCCAGTAGCCCGACTAGTGTAGAGACCCAGTACTTC
CASSPTSVETQYF
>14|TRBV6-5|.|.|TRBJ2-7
TGTGCCAGCAGTACGGGGACGGGGGCCTACGAGCAGTACTTC
CASSTGTGAYEQYF
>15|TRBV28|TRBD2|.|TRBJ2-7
TGTGCCAGCTGTAAAGGTAGCGGGAGGGGCTACGAGCAGTACTTC
CASCKGSGRGYEQYF
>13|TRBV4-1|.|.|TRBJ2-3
TGCGCCAGCAGCCGAACAGGGATAGATACGCAGTATTTT
CASSRTGIDTQYF
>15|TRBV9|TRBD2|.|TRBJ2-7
TGTGCCAGCAGCGTAGCTTCGGGAGGAGTCTACGAGCAGTACTTC
CASSVASGGVYEQYF
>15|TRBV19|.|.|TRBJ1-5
TGTGCCAGTAGTATCCAGAACCATAGCAATCAGCCCCAGCATTTT
CASSIQNHSNQPQHF
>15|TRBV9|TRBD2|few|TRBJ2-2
TGTGCCAGCAGGGCGGGACTAGCGGGGACCGGGGAGCTGTTTTTT
CASRAGLAGTGELFF
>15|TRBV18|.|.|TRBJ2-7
TGTGCCAGCTCACCCATGCGGGGAAGCTCCTACGAGCAGTACTTC
CASSPMRGSSYEQYF
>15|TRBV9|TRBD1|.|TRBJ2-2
TGTGCCAGCAGCCCCCGGACAGGGGGCTCCGGGGAGCTGTTTTTT
CASSPRTGGSGELFF
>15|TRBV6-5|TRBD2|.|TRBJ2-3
TGTGCCAGCATGAGGACTAGCGGGGGGGCAGATACGCAGTATTTT
CASMRTSGGADTQYF
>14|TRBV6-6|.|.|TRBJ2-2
TGTGCCAGCAGGGAGCCTGCGAACACCGGGGAGCTGTTTTTT
CASREPANTGELFF
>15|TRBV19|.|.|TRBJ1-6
TGTGCCAGCGGAACAGGGAGCTCCTATAATTCACCCCTCCACTTT
CASGTGSSYNSPLHF
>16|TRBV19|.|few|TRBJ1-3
TGTGCCAGTAGTATGTCAGGCACGCGCTCTGGAAACACCATATATTTT
CASSMSGTRSGNTIYF
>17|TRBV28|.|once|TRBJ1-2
TGTGCCAGCAGTTCTAGGGTTTTGGGGCGCCCCAACTATGGCTACACCTTC
CASSSRVLGRPNYGYTF
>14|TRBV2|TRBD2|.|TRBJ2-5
TGTGCCAGTATGACTAGCGGGGCGGTAGGGACCCAGTACTTC
CASMTSGAVGTQYF
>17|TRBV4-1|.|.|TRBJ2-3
TGCGCCAGCAGCCAAGAGGTCAACATTGCTAGCACAGATACGCAGTATTTT
CASSQEVNIASTDTQYF
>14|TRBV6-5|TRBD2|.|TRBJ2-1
TGTGCCAGCAGCAGACTAGCGGGAGTCCATGAGCAGTTCTTC
CASSRLAGVHEQFF
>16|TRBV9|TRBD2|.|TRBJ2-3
TGTGCCAGCAGCGCCAGAGGGACTAGCGGGAGGGATACGCAGTATTTT
CASSARGTSGRDTQYF
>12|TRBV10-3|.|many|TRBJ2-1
TGTGCCATCAGTGGAACTAGCAATGAGCAGTTCTTC
CAISGTSNEQFF
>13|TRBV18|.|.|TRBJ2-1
TGTGCCAGCTCACCAGGGGTCAGGGATGAGCAGTTCTTC
CASSPGVRDEQFF
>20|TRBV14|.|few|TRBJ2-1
TGTGCCAGCAGCCAAGTTTTTAGCCTCGATCCCCGGAGCTCCTACAATGAGCAGTTCTTC
CASSQVFSLDPRSSYNEQFF
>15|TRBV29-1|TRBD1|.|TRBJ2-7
TGCAGCGTCCTGGGGGCCGGGACAGGGACCTACGAGCAGTACTTC
CSVLGAGTGTYEQYF
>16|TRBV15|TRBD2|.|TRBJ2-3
TGTGCCACCAGCAGAGATCTAGCGGGAGCTTCAGATACGCAGTATTTT
CATSRDLAGASDTQYF
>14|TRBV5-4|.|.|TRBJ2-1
TGTGCCAGCAGCCCCTCGGCGCGGGACCATGAGCAGTTCTTC
CASSPSARDHEQFF
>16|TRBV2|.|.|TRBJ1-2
TGTGCCAGCAGCCCCCGGACATCCACAAGCCTGAGTGGCTACACCTTC
CASSPRTSTSLSGYTF
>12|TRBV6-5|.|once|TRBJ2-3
TGTGCCAGCAGCCAAACAGGGGATACGCAGTATTTT
CASSQTGDTQYF
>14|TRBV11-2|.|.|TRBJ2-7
TGTGCCAGCAGCCGGACATCCTTCTCCTACGAGCAGTACTTC
CASSRTSFSYEQYF
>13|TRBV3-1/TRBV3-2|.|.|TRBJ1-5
TGTGCCAGCAGCCAAGAGGGGGCTCAGCCCCAGCATTTT
CASSQEGAQPQHF
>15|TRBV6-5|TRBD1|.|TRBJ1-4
TGTGCCAGCAGTTACACGGACAGGAGTAATGAAAAACTGTTTTTT
CASSYTDRSNEKLFF
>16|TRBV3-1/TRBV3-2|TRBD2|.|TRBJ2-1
TGTGCCAGCAGCCCCCGCGCGGGGGGATATGGGGATGAGCAGTTCTTC
CASSPRAGGYGDEQFF
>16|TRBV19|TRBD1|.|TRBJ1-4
TGTGCCAGTAGTCCCCTCGACAGGGGAACTAATGAAAAACTGTTTTTT
CASSPLDRGTNEKLFF
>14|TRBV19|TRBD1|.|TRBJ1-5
TGTGCCAGTACCGGACAGGGCGGGAGACAGCCCCAGCATTTT
CASTGQGGRQPQHF
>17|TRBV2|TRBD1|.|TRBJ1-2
TGTGCCAGCAGTGTACAACCAGTTACAGGGGCCGGATATGGCTACACCTTC
CASSVQPVTGAGYGYTF